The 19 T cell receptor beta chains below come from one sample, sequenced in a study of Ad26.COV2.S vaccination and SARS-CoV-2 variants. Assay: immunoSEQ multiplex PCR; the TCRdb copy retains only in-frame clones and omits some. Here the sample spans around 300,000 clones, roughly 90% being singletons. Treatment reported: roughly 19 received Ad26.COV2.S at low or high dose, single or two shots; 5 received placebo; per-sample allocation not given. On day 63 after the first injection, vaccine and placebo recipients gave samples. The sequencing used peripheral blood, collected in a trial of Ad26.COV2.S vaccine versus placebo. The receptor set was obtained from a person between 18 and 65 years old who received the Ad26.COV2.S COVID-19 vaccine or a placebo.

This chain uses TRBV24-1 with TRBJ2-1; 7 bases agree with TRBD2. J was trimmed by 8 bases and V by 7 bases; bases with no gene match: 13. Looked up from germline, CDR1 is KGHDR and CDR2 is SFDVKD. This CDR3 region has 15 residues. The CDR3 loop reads CATRHRDYQGDEQFF. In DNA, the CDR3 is TGTGCCACCAGACACCGGGACTACCAGGGAGATGAGCAGTTCTTC.

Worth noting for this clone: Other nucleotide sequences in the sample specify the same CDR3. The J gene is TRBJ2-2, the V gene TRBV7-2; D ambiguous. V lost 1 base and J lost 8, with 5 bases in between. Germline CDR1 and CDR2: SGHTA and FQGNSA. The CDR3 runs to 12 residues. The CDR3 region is CASSLGTGELFF. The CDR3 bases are TGTGCCAGCAGCTTAGGTACAGGGGAGCTGTTTTTT.

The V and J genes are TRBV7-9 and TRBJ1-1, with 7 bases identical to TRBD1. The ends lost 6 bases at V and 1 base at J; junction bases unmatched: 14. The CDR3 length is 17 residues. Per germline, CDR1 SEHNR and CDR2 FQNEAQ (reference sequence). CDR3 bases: TGTGCCAGCAGACCTCCGGGCAGGGGGGGAAGGAACACTGAAGCTTTCTTT. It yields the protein CASRPPGRGGRNTEAFF.

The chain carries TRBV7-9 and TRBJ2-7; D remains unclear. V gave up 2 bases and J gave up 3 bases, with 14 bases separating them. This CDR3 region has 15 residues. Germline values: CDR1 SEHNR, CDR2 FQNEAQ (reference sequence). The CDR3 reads CASSLMRKSDYEQYF. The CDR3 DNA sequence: TGTGCCAGCAGCTTAATGAGGAAAAGTGACTACGAGCAGTACTTC.

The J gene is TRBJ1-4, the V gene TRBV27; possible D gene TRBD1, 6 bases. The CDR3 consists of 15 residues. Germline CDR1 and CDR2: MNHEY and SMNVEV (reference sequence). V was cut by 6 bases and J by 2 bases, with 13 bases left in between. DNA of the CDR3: TGTGCCAGCAGGGGGGGGACAAATACTAATGAAAAACTGTTTTTT. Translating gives CASRGGTNTNEKLFF.

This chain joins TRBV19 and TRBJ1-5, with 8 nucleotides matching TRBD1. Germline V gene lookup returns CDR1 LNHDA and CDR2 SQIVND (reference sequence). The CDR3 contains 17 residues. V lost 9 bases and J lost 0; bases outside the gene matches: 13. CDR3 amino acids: CASLPFQGAGSNQPQHF. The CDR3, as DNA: TGTGCCAGCCTTCCCTTTCAGGGGGCGGGTAGCAATCAGCCCCAGCATTTT.

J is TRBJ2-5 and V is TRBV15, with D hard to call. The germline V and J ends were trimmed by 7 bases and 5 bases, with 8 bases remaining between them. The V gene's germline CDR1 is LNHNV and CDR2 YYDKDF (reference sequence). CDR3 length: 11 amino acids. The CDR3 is CATKWRETQYF. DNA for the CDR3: TGTGCCACCAAGTGGCGGGAGACCCAGTACTTC.

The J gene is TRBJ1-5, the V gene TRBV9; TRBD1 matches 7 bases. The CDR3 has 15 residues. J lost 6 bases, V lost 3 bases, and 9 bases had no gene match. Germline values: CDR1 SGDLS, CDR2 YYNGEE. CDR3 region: CASSAGQEGSQPQHF. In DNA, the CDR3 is TGTGCCAGCAGCGCCGGACAGGAGGGGAGTCAGCCCCAGCATTTT.

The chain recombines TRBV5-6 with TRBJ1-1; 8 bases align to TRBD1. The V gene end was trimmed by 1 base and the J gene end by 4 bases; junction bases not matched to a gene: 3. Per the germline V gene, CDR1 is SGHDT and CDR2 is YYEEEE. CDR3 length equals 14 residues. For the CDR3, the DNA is TGTGCCAGCAGCTTGACAGGGGGAGGCACTGAAGCTTTCTTT. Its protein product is CASSLTGGGTEAFF.

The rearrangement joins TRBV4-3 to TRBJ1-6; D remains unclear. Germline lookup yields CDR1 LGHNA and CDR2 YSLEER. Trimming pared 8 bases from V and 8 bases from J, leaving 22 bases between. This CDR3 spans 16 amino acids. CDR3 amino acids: CASRPKRGGKDSPLHF. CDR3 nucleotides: TGCGCCAGCCGTCCCAAGCGGGGAGGGAAAGATTCACCCCTCCACTTT.

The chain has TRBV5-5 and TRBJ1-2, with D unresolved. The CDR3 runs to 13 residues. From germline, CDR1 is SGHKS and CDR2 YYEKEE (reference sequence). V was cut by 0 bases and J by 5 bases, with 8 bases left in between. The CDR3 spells CASSLGLQYGYTF. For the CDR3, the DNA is TGTGCCAGCAGCTTGGGTCTTCAATATGGCTACACCTTC.

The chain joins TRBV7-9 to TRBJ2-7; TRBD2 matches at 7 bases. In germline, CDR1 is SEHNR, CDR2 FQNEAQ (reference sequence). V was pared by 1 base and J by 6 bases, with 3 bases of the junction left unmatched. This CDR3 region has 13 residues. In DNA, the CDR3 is TGTGCCAGCAGCTTAGGGACTAGGGGCGAGCAGTACTTC. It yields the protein CASSLGTRGEQYF.

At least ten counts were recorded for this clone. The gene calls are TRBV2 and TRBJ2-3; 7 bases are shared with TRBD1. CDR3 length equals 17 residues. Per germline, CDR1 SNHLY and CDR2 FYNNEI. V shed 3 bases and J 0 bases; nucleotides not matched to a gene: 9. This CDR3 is CASSDERTGTSTDTQYF. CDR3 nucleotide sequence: TGTGCCAGCAGTGATGAGAGGACAGGAACCAGCACAGATACGCAGTATTTT.

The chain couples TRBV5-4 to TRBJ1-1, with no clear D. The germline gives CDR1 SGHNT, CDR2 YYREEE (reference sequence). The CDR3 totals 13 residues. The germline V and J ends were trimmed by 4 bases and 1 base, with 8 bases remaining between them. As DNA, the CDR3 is TGTGCCAGCAGCCCGAACAGGAACACTGAAGCTTTCTTT. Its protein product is CASSPNRNTEAFF.

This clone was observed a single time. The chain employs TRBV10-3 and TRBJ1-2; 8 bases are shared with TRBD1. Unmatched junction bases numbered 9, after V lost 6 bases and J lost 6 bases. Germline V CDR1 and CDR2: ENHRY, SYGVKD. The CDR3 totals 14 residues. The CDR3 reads CAIRTGQDVNGYTF. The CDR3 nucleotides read TGTGCCATCAGAACGGGACAGGACGTAAATGGCTACACCTTC.

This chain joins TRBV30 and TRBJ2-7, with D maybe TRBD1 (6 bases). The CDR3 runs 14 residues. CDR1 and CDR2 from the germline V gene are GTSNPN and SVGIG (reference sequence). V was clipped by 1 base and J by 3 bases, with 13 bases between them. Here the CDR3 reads CAWSGRGPLYEQYV. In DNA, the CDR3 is TGTGCCTGGAGTGGCAGGGGACCCCTCTACGAGCAGTACGTC.

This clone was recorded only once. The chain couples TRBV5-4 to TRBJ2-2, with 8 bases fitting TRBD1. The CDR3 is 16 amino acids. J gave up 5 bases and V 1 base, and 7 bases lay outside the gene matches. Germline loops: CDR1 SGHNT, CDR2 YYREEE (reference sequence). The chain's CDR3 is CASSLTGGVRTGELFF. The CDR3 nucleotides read TGTGCCAGCAGCTTGACAGGGGGAGTAAGGACCGGGGAGCTGTTTTTT.

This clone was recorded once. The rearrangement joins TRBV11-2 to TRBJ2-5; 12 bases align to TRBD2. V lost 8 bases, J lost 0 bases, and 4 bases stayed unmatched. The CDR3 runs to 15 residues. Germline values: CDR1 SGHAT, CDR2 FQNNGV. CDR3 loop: CASGRLAGDQETQYF. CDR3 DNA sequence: TGTGCCAGCGGGCGACTAGCGGGGGACCAAGAGACCCAGTACTTC.

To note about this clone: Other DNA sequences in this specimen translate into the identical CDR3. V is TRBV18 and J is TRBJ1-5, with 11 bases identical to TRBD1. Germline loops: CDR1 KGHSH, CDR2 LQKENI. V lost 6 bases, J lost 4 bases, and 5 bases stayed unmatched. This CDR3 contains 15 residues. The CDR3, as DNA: TGTGCCAGCTCCCCGGGACAGGGGGGGAATCAGCCCCAGCATTTT. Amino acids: CASSPGQGGNQPQHF.